A selection of T cell receptor beta chains follows, all from one sample in a study of T-cell memory formation after mild COVID-19. TCRdb recomputed calls from the 5' RACE reads with MiXCR, one row per CDR3 protein. The table has roughly 170,000 distinct CDR3 sequences, around 21% seen once. The sample consisted of PBMCs or a T cell subset sorted from them (not recorded which). The receptors originated from an adult woman who had mild COVID-19 (a few samples of this study predate the infection). Cell type and time point are not known. CDR3s include the opening cysteine and the closing phenylalanine or tryptophan. Fields, in order: V gene, J gene, D gene, clone size, CDR3 protein, CDR3 DNA. The D gene is left open where the match is weak. Size values are once, few and many counts, or a class for expanded clones, and some rows have none.

V gene: TRBV28; J gene: TRBJ1-1; D gene: -; clone size: -; CDR3 protein: CASSLVVDMNTEAFF; CDR3 DNA: TGTGCCAGCAGTTTAGTGGTGGACATGAACACTGAAGCTTTCTTT
V gene: TRBV24-1; J gene: TRBJ1-1; D gene: -; clone size: few; CDR3 protein: CATSDLQNTEAFF; CDR3 DNA: TGTGCCACCAGTGATTTGCAGAACACTGAAGCTTTCTTT
V gene: TRBV9; J gene: TRBJ2-1; D gene: -; clone size: few; CDR3 protein: CASSVPRGGVSDNEQFF; CDR3 DNA: TGTGCCAGCAGCGTACCCCGCGGCGGGGTCTCAGACAATGAGCAGTTCTTC
V gene: TRBV5-1; J gene: TRBJ1-1; D gene: -; clone size: few; CDR3 protein: CASSLRREYTEAFF; CDR3 DNA: TGCGCCAGCAGCTTGCGACGGGAGTACACTGAAGCTTTCTTT
V gene: TRBV4-2; J gene: TRBJ2-1; D gene: -; clone size: few; CDR3 protein: CASSQTLATLYNEQFF; CDR3 DNA: TGTGCCAGCAGCCAAACGTTGGCAACCCTCTACAATGAGCAGTTCTTC
V gene: TRBV27; J gene: TRBJ2-1; D gene: TRBD2; clone size: -; CDR3 protein: CASSPYGLGLVNEQFF; CDR3 DNA: TGTGCCAGCAGTCCCTACGGACTAGGTCTTGTGAATGAGCAGTTCTTC
V gene: TRBV9; J gene: TRBJ1-2; D gene: TRBD1; clone size: -; CDR3 protein: CASRGQGAGYTF; CDR3 DNA: TGTGCCAGCAGGGGACAGGGAGCTGGCTACACCTTC
V gene: TRBV4-3; J gene: TRBJ2-5; D gene: TRBD1; clone size: -; CDR3 protein: CASSQDGARGQVQYF; CDR3 DNA: TGCGCCAGCAGCCAAGATGGGGCAAGGGGGCAGGTCCAGTACTTC
V gene: TRBV27; J gene: TRBJ1-4; D gene: TRBD1; clone size: once; CDR3 protein: CASSLTGDEKLFF; CDR3 DNA: TGTGCCAGCAGTTTAACAGGGGATGAAAAACTGTTTTTT
V gene: TRBV7-9; J gene: TRBJ1-1; D gene: -; clone size: many; CDR3 protein: CASSPPGNTEAFF; CDR3 DNA: TGTGCCAGCAGCCCCCCAGGGAACACTGAAGCTTTCTTT
V gene: TRBV11-2; J gene: TRBJ1-1; D gene: -; clone size: few; CDR3 protein: CASSSLLDSLNTEAFF; CDR3 DNA: TGTGCCAGCAGCTCTCTTTTGGACAGTCTGAACACTGAAGCTTTCTTT
V gene: TRBV27; J gene: TRBJ1-2; D gene: -; clone size: few; CDR3 protein: CASSSYDRNYGYTF; CDR3 DNA: TGTGCCAGCAGTTCGTATGACAGGAACTATGGCTACACCTTC
V gene: TRBV7-9; J gene: TRBJ1-5; D gene: -; clone size: -; CDR3 protein: CASSLSWSNQPQHF; CDR3 DNA: TGTGCCAGCAGCTTATCGTGGAGCAATCAGCCCCAGCATTTT
V gene: TRBV5-4; J gene: TRBJ2-1; D gene: -; clone size: -; CDR3 protein: CASSLYTDREQFF; CDR3 DNA: TGTGCCAGCAGCTTGTATACTGACCGCGAGCAGTTCTTC
V gene: TRBV15; J gene: TRBJ2-3; D gene: TRBD2; clone size: few; CDR3 protein: CATSRDFLAASTDTQYF; CDR3 DNA: TGTGCCACCAGCAGAGATTTCCTAGCGGCTAGCACAGATACGCAGTATTTT
V gene: TRBV19; J gene: TRBJ2-2; D gene: TRBD1; clone size: -; CDR3 protein: CASSIMGTGMTGELFF; CDR3 DNA: TGTGCCAGTAGTATCATGGGGACAGGGATGACCGGGGAGCTGTTTTTT
V gene: TRBV6-4; J gene: TRBJ2-3; D gene: TRBD1; clone size: many; CDR3 protein: CASSEGQGADTQYF; CDR3 DNA: TGTGCCAGCAGTGAGGGACAGGGAGCAGATACGCAGTATTTT